The 23 T cell receptor beta chains reported below all come from one sample, sequenced in a study of cytomegalovirus exposure and HLA in healthy donors. It was with 60 Vbeta and 13 Jbeta primers that the PCR ran. Libraries were prepared by immunoSEQ multiplex PCR; TCRdb keeps only in-frame clonotypes and omits some of them. The sample holds some 190,000 clones, about 77% seen once. The source material was PBMCs. The receptors stem from a woman aged 25 to 39 in good health and CMV-seropositive.

The V and J genes are TRBV5-6 and TRBJ2-5; no clear D. V gave up 0 bases and J gave up 11 bases, with 14 bases separating them. The CDR3 is 13 amino acids. CDR1 and CDR2 from the germline V gene are SGHDT and YYEEEE. The CDR3 DNA follows: TGTGCCAGCAGCTTGGGGAGCCGAGAGGAGCAGTACTTC. This encodes CASSLGSREEQYF. The full variable domain, in which reference TRBV5-6 and TRBJ2-5 provide the parts outside the CDR3, is DAGVTQSPTHLIKTRGQQVTLRCSPKSGHDTVSWYQQALGQGPQFIFQYYEEEERQRGNFPDRFSGHQFPNYSSELNVNALLLGDSALYLCASSLGSREEQYFGPGTRLLVL.

This clone was found a few times. The chain is built from TRBV7-9 and TRBJ1-2, with TRBD1 matching 7 bases. The CDR3 is made up of 14 amino acids. Germline loops: CDR1 SEHNR, CDR2 FQNEAQ (reference sequence). The ends lost 5 bases at V and 4 bases at J; junction bases unmatched: 7. As DNA, the CDR3 is TGTGCCAGCAGCCCCGGACAGGCGTTCTATGGCTACACCTTC. Its protein is CASSPGQAFYGYTF. The full variable domain, completed using reference TRBV7-9 and TRBJ1-2, is DTGVSQNPRHKITKRGQNVTFRCDPISEHNRLYWYRQTLGQGPEFLTYFQNEAQLEKSRLLSDRFSAERPKGSFSTLEIQRTEQGDSAMYLCASSPGQAFYGYTFGSGTRLTVV.

This clone was seen more than once but under ten times. The chain has TRBV27 and TRBJ2-1; 13 bases are shared with TRBD2. This CDR3 has 16 residues. Germline CDR1 MNHEY, CDR2 SMNVEV (reference sequence). V shed 6 bases, J shed 1 base, and the junction held 3 bases outside the gene matches. DNA of the CDR3: TGTGCCAGCAGGGGACTAGCGGGGCATTCCTACAATGAGCAGTTCTTC. Translation: CASRGLAGHSYNEQFF.

This clone was counted only a few times. The genes are TRBV2 and TRBJ1-5; D gene unclear. The V end lost 2 bases, the J end lost 2 bases, and 10 bases lay between the germline ends. This CDR3 is built from 15 residues. The germline V gene encodes CDR1 SNHLY and CDR2 FYNNEI. The CDR3 DNA is TGTGCCAGCAGTGAACTCCAACACGGCAATCAGCCCCAGCATTTT. Translated: CASSELQHGNQPQHF.

This chain connects TRBV30 to TRBJ2-3, with D perhaps matching TRBD2 (5 bases). The CDR3 spans 14 residues. V lost 4 bases to trimming and J lost 6 bases, with 17 bases between them. Germline V gene data show CDR1 as GTSNPN and CDR2 as SVGIG (reference sequence). CDR3: CAWNKVTGSDTQYF. CDR3 DNA: TGTGCCTGGAACAAAGTAACGGGATCCGATACGCAGTATTTT.

The chain employs TRBV29-1 and TRBJ2-7; possibly TRBD1 for D (6 bases). V was cut by 7 bases and J by 7 bases, with 14 bases left in between. Looked up from germline, CDR1 is SQVTM and CDR2 is ANQGSEA. The CDR3 extends over 11 amino acids. This chain's CDR3 is CSAKQGHEQYF. The CDR3 DNA reads as TGCAGCGCTAAACAGGGTCATGAGCAGTACTTC.

The chain uses TRBV2 and TRBJ2-4; D not resolved. The CDR3 is made up of 15 amino acids. The V end was cut by 7 bases, the J end by 8 bases, with 21 bases between. CDR1 SNHLY and CDR2 FYNNEI come from the germline V gene. The CDR3 nucleotides are TGTGCCAGCATGCCCAAACAGTTGTTCATAGACATTCAGTACTTC. This sequence encodes CASMPKQLFIDIQYF.

The gene calls are TRBV28 and TRBJ1-5, with 9 bases fitting TRBD1. The germline gives CDR1 MDHEN, CDR2 SYDVKM. V was clipped by 2 bases and J by 10 bases; unmatched bases: 6. The CDR3 length is 14 residues. CDR3 loop: CASSLPQGARPQHF. The CDR3 DNA sequence: TGTGCCAGCAGTTTACCACAGGGGGCACGACCCCAGCATTTT.

The chain has TRBV19 and TRBJ2-1; TRBD2 matches at 9 bases. J was trimmed by 4 bases and V by 4 bases; bases with no gene match: 5. CDR3 length: 15 residues. Germline CDR1 and CDR2: LNHDA and SQIVND (reference sequence). The CDR3 is CASSSPSGEYNEQFF. Written as DNA, the CDR3 is TGTGCCAGTAGTAGCCCTAGCGGGGAGTACAATGAGCAGTTCTTC.

This chain joins TRBV5-4 and TRBJ2-7; TRBD1 matches 11 bases. Germline V gene data show CDR1 as SGHNT and CDR2 as YYREEE (reference sequence). This CDR3 spans 16 amino acids. V shed 4 bases and J 3 bases; nucleotides not matched to a gene: 9. CDR3 bases: TGTGCCAGCAGCAAGCCGGGACAGGGGGGATTCTACGAGCAGTACTTC. Its translation: CASSKPGQGGFYEQYF.

The chain has TRBV9 and TRBJ2-1; possible D gene TRBD2, 5 bases. Germline V gives CDR1 SGDLS, CDR2 YYNGEE. Trimming left V 0 bases short and J 10 bases short, with 11 bases between. The CDR3 is made up of 13 amino acids. In DNA, the CDR3 is TGTGCCAGCAGCGTAGCCCTCGAGGGAGAGCAGTTCTTC. Protein: CASSVALEGEQFF.

This chain links TRBV4-3 with TRBJ2-2, with 7 bases matching TRBD2. Losses at the gene ends were 2 bases for V and 4 bases for J; bases not matched to a gene: 4. There are 15 residues in the CDR3. CDR1 LGHNA and CDR2 YSLEER come from the germline V gene. Here the CDR3 reads CASSQRTSFTGELFF. The CDR3 region has the DNA TGCGCCAGCAGCCAAAGGACTAGTTTCACCGGGGAGCTGTTTTTT.

V and J are TRBV29-1 and TRBJ1-1; D remains unclear. Germline CDR1 is SQVTM and CDR2 is ANQGSEA. Between the trimmed V and J ends, which lost 5 bases and 0 bases, there was a span of 4 bases. The CDR3 is 11 amino acids. Written as DNA, the CDR3 is TGCAGCGTTCGTTTGAACACTGAAGCTTTCTTT. Its protein product is CSVRLNTEAFF.

The gene calls are TRBV7-2 and TRBJ2-5; 10 positions match TRBD2. The V and J ends lost 5 bases and 5 bases, in that order; junction bases with no gene match: 8. Germline V lookup: CDR1 SGHTA, CDR2 FQGNSA. There are 15 residues in the CDR3. The CDR3 reads CASSPRVSGRETQYF. The DNA for the CDR3 is TGTGCCAGCAGCCCCCGGGTTAGCGGGAGGGAGACCCAGTACTTC.

The chain recombines TRBV5-8 with TRBJ2-1; TRBD1 might be the D (6 bases). Trimming removed 4 bases at V and 12 bases at J, with 17 bases between. The CDR3 spans 13 residues. Germline V gene lookup returns CDR1 SGHTS and CDR2 YDEGEE. The CDR3 DNA follows: TGTGCCAGCAGCGGGGGACACGGGGATTCGCAGTTCTTC. It specifies CASSGGHGDSQFF.

The chain employs TRBV11-1 and TRBJ2-5; 11 nucleotides line up with TRBD2. Germline lookup yields CDR1 SGHAT and CDR2 FQDESV (reference sequence). J lost 0 bases, V lost 6 bases, and 6 bases had no gene match. This CDR3 has 16 amino acids. The CDR3 loop reads CASSLRLAGYQETQYF. The DNA for the CDR3 is TGTGCCAGCAGTTTACGACTAGCGGGGTACCAAGAGACCCAGTACTTC.

The genes are TRBV5-1 and TRBJ2-1, with 8 bases lining up with TRBD2. The trim removed 0 bases at V and 7 bases at J, leaving 6 bases unmatched. The CDR3 is 15 residues long. From germline, CDR1 is SGHRS and CDR2 YFSETQ. CDR3 DNA sequence: TGCGCCAGCAGCTTGGCCGGGGGGGCTAGAAATGAGCAGTTCTTC. Its translation is CASSLAGGARNEQFF.

V gene TRBV6-1 combines with J gene TRBJ2-1; 7 bases are a match to TRBD2. Germline assignment: CDR1 MNHNS and CDR2 SASEGT. V gave up 8 bases and J gave up 12 bases; unmatched junction bases: 7. CDR3 length equals 11 residues. As DNA, the CDR3 is TGTGCCAGCTCCTCAGCGGGGAGGCAGTTCTTC. The encoded protein is CASSSAGRQFF.

This chain joins TRBV27 and TRBJ2-2, with 13 bases lining up with TRBD2. Unmatched junction bases numbered 15, after V lost 0 bases and J lost 2 bases. The CDR3 is 22 amino acids. Germline V lookup: CDR1 MNHEY, CDR2 SMNVEV (reference sequence). DNA of the CDR3: TGTGCCAGCAGTTTATCTATTCTCTCCCGGGGACTAGCGGGACTAAACACCGGGGAGCTGTTTTTT. It yields the protein CASSLSILSRGLAGLNTGELFF.

The chain employs TRBV30 and TRBJ1-6; 7 bases are shared with TRBD1. Germline CDR1 reads GTSNPN; CDR2 reads SVGIG (reference sequence). This CDR3 comprises 16 residues. Trimming removed 2 bases from V and 7 bases from J; junction bases left unmatched: 11. CDR3 nucleotides: TGTGCCTGGAGTCCTAAAGGAGGACAGGACAATTCACCCCTCCACTTT. The encoded protein is CAWSPKGGQDNSPLHF.

In DNA form, the CDR3 reads TGTGCCAGCAGCTTGGGGCAGGAAAAACTGTTTTTT. As protein: CASSLGQEKLFF. The chain couples TRBV11-2 to TRBJ1-4; maybe TRBD1 (5 bases). CDR3 length: 12 amino acids. CDR1 SGHAT and CDR2 FQNNGV come from the germline V gene. The V gene lost 3 bases and the J gene lost 8 bases, with 7 bases spanning the gap.

This clone was seen only a few times. The chain carries TRBV19 and TRBJ1-5; D unresolved. The CDR3 is 13 amino acids. Germline loops: CDR1 LNHDA, CDR2 SQIVND (reference sequence). The ends were cut back, 0 bases at V and 2 bases at J, with 2 bases in the middle. CDR3 sequence: CASSIDGNQPQHF. DNA for the CDR3: TGTGCCAGTAGTATAGACGGCAATCAGCCCCAGCATTTT.

The gene calls are TRBV12-5 and TRBJ2-1; D may be TRBD1 (5 bases). CDR3 size: 13 residues. Germline-derived CDR1 and CDR2 are LGHNT and FRNRAP. The germline V and J ends were trimmed by 3 bases and 7 bases, with 10 bases remaining between them. CDR3 sequence reads: CASGFWGANEQFF. The CDR3 DNA reads TGTGCTAGTGGTTTTTGGGGCGCGAATGAGCAGTTCTTC.